One and the same sample provided the 8 T cell receptor beta chains below, sequenced in a study of T cells after posttransplantation cyclophosphamide. Sequenced by immunoSEQ multiplex PCR; TCRdb stores in-frame clones only, minus some. This sample has tens of thousands of clones, with 92% found just once. The sample taken for sequencing was PBMCs. The receptors come from a woman aged 50 to 65 in good health and a related stem cell transplant donor.

This sequence joins TRBV6-1 and TRBJ2-7; 7 bases match TRBD1. The CDR3 runs 15 residues. The germline V gene encodes CDR1 MNHNS and CDR2 SASEGT. The junction had 5 bases not matched to a gene; V was cut back by 1 base and J by 2 bases. The CDR3 nucleotides are TGTGCCAGCAGTGAAGGATGGGACAGAACCTACGAGCAGTACTTC. It yields the protein CASSEGWDRTYEQYF.

V usage is TRBV6-1 and J usage is TRBJ2-7; maybe TRBD1 (5 bases). V was cut by 4 bases and J by 2 bases, with 9 bases left in between. The CDR3 consists of 13 residues. From germline, CDR1 is MNHNS and CDR2 SASEGT. CDR3 residues: CASSGPGTYEQYF. The CDR3 coding sequence is TGTGCCAGCAGTGGGCCAGGGACCTACGAGCAGTACTTC.

The CDR3: CASTLAAEFMAFF. CDR3 nucleotides: TGTGCCAGCACCCTTGCAGCGGAGTTTATGGCTTTCTTT. The J gene is TRBJ1-1, the V gene TRBV28, with no clear D. CDR3 length: 13 amino acids. Deletions cut 7 bases from V and 11 bases from J, with 20 bases between. Germline CDR1 reads MDHEN; CDR2 reads SYDVKM. Variable domain in full (rest from reference TRBV28 and TRBJ1-1): DVKVTQSSRYLVKRTGEKVFLECVQDMDHENMFWYRQDPGLGLRLIYFSYDVKMKEKGDIPEGYSVSREKKERFSLILESASTNQTSMYLCASTLAAEFMAFFGQGTRLTVV.

The rearrangement uses TRBV25-1 and TRBJ1-5, with 7 bases fitting TRBD1. Losses at the gene ends were 3 bases for V and 2 bases for J; bases not matched to a gene: 4. The length of the CDR3 is 15 residues. The germline CDR1 and CDR2 sequences are MGHDK and SYGVNS. The chain's CDR3 is CASSDDRAGNQPQHF. CDR3 bases: TGTGCCAGCAGTGACGACAGGGCAGGCAATCAGCCCCAGCATTTT.

The rearrangement joins TRBV7-3 to TRBJ2-6; 7 nucleotides agree with TRBD1. Unmatched junction bases numbered 5, after V lost 5 bases and J lost 1 base. CDR3 size: 16 residues. CDR1 is SGHTA and CDR2 is FQGTGA in the germline V gene. The CDR3 region has the DNA TGTGCCAGCAGCCGGATCAGGGGGTCTGGGGCCAACGTCCTGACTTTC. Protein: CASSRIRGSGANVLTF.

The chain employs TRBV19 and TRBJ2-7; TRBD1 matches 7 bases. The CDR3 spans 15 residues. Germline V gene sequence: CDR1 LNHDA, CDR2 SQIVND (reference sequence). V shed 5 bases, J shed 2 bases, and the junction held 9 bases outside the gene matches. CDR3 in amino acids: CASSQTGTETYEQYF. Here the CDR3 DNA reads TGTGCCAGTAGTCAAACCGGGACAGAGACCTACGAGCAGTACTTC.

The chain couples TRBV13 to TRBJ2-5; TRBD2 agrees at 7 bases. Germline V gives CDR1 PRHDT, CDR2 FYEKMQ (reference sequence). The J segment lost 2 bases and the V segment lost 5 bases, leaving 8 bases of the junction unmatched. This CDR3 region has 15 residues. As DNA, the CDR3 is TGTGCCAGCAGCCACGGTGGGGGGGGGCAAGAGACCCAGTACTTC. Its translation is CASSHGGGGQETQYF.

The rearrangement links TRBV7-6 to TRBJ2-1; 9 bases fit TRBD2. The CDR3 runs to 16 residues. The ends lost 5 bases at V and 6 bases at J; junction bases unmatched: 11. Germline V lookup: CDR1 SGHVS, CDR2 FNYEAQ. CDR3 loop: CASSKVGSGGLNEQFF. CDR3 coding DNA: TGTGCCAGCAGCAAAGTTGGTAGCGGGGGCCTCAATGAGCAGTTCTTC.